This is a list of T cell receptor beta chains from one sample in a study of T cell responses to AZD1222 COVID-19 vaccine. Sequencing was performed with immunoSEQ multiplex PCR; in TCRdb, only in-frame clones are kept and a portion is missing. This table holds about 130,000 clones, around 90% found once. The input for sequencing was peripheral blood, taken 28 days after the second AZD1222 dose. The receptor set was obtained from an adult who received the AZD1222 COVID-19 vaccine. The CDR3 runs from the conserved cysteine through the conserved F or W. Where a row states a size, it is once, few, many or the class of an expanded clone; other rows omit it.

v_gene	abundance	j_gene	CDR3aa
TRBV18	-	TRBJ1-1	CASSPPGGTEAFF
TRBV7-4	few	TRBJ1-3	CASSLDRNSGNTIYF
TRBV11-3	-	TRBJ1-1	CASSFTRQSEAFF
TRBV29-1	-	TRBJ1-6	CSVQFGGGGNSPLHF
TRBV23-1	many	TRBJ1-5	CASTLDRGNQPQHF
TRBV28	-	TRBJ1-5	CASTLRWGNQPQHF
TRBV30	-	TRBJ2-1	CAWSVVGRLRNEQFF
TRBV5-1	-	TRBJ1-4	CASSPDRATNEKLFF
TRBV5-1	-	TRBJ2-3	CASSLAEIATDTQYF
TRBV6-6	-	TRBJ1-5	CASSYSRQGLQPQHF
TRBV6-2/TRBV6-3	-	TRBJ2-7	CASSLDSLHHEQYF
TRBV7-9	few	TRBJ2-7	CASSPSGGRKPYEQYF
TRBV3-1/TRBV3-2	-	TRBJ1-6	CASSQDHGAANSPLHF
TRBV2	-	TRBJ2-7	CASRARQGASYEQYF